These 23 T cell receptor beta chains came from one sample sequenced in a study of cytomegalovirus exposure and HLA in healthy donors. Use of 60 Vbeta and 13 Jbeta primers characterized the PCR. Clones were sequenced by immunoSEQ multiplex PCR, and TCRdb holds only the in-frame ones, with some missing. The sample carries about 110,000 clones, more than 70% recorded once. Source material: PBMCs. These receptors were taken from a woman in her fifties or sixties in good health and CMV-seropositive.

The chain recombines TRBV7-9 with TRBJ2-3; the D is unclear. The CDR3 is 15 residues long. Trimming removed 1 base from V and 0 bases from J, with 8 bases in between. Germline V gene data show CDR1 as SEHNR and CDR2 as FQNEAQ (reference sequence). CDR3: CASSLVQASTDTQYF. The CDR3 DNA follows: TGTGCCAGCAGCTTAGTCCAGGCCAGCACAGATACGCAGTATTTT. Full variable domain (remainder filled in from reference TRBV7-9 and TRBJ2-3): DTGVSQNPRHKITKRGQNVTFRCDPISEHNRLYWYRQTLGQGPEFLTYFQNEAQLEKSRLLSDRFSAERPKGSFSTLEIQRTEQGDSAMYLCASSLVQASTDTQYFGPGTRLTVL.

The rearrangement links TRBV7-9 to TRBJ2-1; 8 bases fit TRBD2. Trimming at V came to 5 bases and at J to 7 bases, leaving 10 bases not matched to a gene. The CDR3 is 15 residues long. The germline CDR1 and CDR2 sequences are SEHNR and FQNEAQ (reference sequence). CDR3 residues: CASSPAGTRLNEQFF. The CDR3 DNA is TGTGCCAGCAGCCCCGCCGGGACTAGACTAAATGAGCAGTTCTTC.

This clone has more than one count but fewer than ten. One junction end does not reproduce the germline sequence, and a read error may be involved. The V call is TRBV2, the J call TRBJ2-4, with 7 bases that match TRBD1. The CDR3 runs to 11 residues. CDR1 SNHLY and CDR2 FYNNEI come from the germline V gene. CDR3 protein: CASSEDEGALF. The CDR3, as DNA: TGTGCCAGCAGTGAAGACGAGGGGGCGTTATTC.

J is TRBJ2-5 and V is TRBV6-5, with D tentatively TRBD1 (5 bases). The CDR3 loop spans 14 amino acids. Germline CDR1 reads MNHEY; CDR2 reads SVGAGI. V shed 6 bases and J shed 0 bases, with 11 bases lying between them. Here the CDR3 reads CASSSHRYQETQYF. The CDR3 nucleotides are TGTGCCAGCAGCAGCCACAGGTACCAAGAGACCCAGTACTTC.

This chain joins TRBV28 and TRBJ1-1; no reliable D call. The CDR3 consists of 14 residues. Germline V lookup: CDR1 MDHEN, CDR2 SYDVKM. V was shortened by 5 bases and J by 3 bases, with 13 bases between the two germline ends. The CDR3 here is CASSDVGGYTEAFF. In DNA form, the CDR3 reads TGTGCCAGCAGTGACGTGGGAGGGTACACTGAAGCTTTCTTT.

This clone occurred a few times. DNA for the CDR3: TGTGCCAGCAGTGAAACCCTGGGTCTGACGGGAGGGGTGTACGAGCAGTACTTC. Translated: CASSETLGLTGGVYEQYF. The V gene is TRBV6-1, the J gene TRBJ2-7; 8 positions match TRBD2. This CDR3 is built from 18 residues. The V segment lost 2 bases and the J segment 4 bases; nucleotides outside the gene matches: 16. Germline-derived CDR1 and CDR2 are MNHNS and SASEGT.

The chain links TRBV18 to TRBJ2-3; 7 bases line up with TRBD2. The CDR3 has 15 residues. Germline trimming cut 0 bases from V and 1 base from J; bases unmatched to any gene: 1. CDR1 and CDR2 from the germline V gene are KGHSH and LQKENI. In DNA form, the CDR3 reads TGTGCCAGCTCACCACCTACTAGCGGCACAGATACGCAGTATTTT. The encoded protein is CASSPPTSGTDTQYF.

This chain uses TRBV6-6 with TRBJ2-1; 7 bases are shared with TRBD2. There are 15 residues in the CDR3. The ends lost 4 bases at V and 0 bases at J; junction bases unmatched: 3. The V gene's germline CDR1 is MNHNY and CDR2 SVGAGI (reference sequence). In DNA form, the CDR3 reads TGTGCCAGCAGTTCCCGGACTAGCTCCTACAATGAGCAGTTCTTC. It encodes CASSSRTSSYNEQFF.

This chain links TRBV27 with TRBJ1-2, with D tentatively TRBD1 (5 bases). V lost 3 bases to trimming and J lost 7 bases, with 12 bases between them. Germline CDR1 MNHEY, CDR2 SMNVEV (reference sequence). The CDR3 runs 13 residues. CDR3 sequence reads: CASSFYVGGGYTF. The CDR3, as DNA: TGTGCCAGCAGTTTCTACGTCGGGGGTGGCTACACCTTC.

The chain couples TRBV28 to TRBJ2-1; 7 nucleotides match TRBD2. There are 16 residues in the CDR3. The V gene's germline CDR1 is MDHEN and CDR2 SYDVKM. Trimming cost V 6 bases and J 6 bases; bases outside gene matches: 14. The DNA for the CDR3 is TGTGCCAGCAGGGTACGGACCCGGGAGGTAGGCAATGAGCAGTTCTTC. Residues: CASRVRTREVGNEQFF.

The CDR3 region has the DNA TGCGCCAGCAGCGCCCCGGGGGATACGCAGTATTTT. It is translated as CASSAPGDTQYF. This chain joins TRBV5-1 and TRBJ2-3, with D perhaps matching TRBD2 (5 bases). The CDR3 spans 12 residues. Germline values: CDR1 SGHRS, CDR2 YFSETQ. Trimming left V 4 bases short and J 6 bases short, with 9 bases between.

Here the CDR3 DNA reads TGTGCCAGCAGCCTCCACGGGGGCGGGAGGGGCAATGAGCAGTTCTTC. Translation gives CASSLHGGGRGNEQFF. The V call is TRBV7-2, the J call TRBJ2-1, with TRBD2 identical over 9 bases. Germline lookup yields CDR1 SGHTA and CDR2 FQGNSA. This CDR3 has 16 residues. J was trimmed by 6 bases and V by 5 bases; bases with no gene match: 11.

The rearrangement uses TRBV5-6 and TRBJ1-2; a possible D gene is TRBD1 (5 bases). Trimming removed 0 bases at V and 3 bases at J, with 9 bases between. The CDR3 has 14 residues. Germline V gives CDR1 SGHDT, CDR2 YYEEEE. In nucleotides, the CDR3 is TGTGCCAGCAGCTTGGGGGGCGCGGACTATGGCTACACCTTC. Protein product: CASSLGGADYGYTF.

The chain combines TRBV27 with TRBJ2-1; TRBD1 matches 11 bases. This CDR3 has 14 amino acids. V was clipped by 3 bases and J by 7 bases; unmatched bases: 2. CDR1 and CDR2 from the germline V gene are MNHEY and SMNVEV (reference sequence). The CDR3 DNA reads TGTGCCAGCAGTTTCGGGACAGGGGGTAATGAGCAGTTCTTC. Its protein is CASSFGTGGNEQFF.

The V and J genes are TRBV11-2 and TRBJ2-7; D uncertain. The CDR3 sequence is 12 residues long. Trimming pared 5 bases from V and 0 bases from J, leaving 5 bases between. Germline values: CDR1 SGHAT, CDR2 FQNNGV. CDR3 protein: CASSLSSYEQYF. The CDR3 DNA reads TGTGCCAGCAGCCTTTCCTCCTACGAGCAGTACTTC.

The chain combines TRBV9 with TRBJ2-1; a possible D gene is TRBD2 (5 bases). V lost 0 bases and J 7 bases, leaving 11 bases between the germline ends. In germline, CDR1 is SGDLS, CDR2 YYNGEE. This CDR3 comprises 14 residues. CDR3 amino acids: CASSVATILNEQFF. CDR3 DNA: TGTGCCAGCAGCGTAGCGACTATTTTAAATGAGCAGTTCTTC.

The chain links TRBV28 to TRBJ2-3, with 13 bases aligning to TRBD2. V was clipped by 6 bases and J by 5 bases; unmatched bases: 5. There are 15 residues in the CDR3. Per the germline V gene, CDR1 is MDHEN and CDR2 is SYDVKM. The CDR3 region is CASSRLAGGGDTQYF. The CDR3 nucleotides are TGTGCCAGCAGCCGACTAGCGGGAGGAGGAGATACGCAGTATTTT.

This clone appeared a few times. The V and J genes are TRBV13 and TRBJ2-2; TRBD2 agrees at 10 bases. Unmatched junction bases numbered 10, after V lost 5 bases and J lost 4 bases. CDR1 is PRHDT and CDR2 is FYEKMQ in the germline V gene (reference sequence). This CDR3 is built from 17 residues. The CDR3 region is CASSALPSGSITGELFF. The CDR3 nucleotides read TGTGCCAGCAGCGCCCTACCTAGCGGGAGTATCACCGGGGAGCTGTTTTTT.

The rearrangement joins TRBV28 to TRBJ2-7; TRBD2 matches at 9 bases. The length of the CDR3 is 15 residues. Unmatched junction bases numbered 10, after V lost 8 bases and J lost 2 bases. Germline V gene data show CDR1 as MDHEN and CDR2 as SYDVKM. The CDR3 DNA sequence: TGTGCCAGCGGCGGGGGGGTAGCGGGAGCCTACGAGCAGTACTTC. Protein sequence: CASGGGVAGAYEQYF.

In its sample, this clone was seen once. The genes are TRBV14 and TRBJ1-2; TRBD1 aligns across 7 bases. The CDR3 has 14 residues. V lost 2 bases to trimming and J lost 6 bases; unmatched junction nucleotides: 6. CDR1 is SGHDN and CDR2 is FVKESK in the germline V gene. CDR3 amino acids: CASSQNLQGDGYTF. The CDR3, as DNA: TGTGCCAGCAGCCAAAATCTGCAGGGGGATGGCTACACCTTC.

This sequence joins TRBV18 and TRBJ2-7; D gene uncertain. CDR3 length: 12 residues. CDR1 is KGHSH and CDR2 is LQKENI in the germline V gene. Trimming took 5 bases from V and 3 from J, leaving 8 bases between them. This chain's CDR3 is CASSTRSYEQYF. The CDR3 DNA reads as TGTGCCAGCTCAACCAGAAGCTACGAGCAGTACTTC.

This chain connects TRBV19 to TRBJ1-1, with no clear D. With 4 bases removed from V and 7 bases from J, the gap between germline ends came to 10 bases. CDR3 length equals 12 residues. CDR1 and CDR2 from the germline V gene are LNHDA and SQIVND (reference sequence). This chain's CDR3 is CASSTPGGEAFF. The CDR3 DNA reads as TGTGCCAGTAGTACACCGGGAGGTGAAGCTTTCTTT.

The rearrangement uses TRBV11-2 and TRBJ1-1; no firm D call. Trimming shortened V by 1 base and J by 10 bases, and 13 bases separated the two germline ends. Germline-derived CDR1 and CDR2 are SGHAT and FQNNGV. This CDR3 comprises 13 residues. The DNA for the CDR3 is TGTGCCAGCAGCTTAGTTACAGCAGCCGTAGCTTTCTTT. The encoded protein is CASSLVTAAVAFF.